This T cell receptor (beta chain) is drawn from a study of shared clonotypes between healthy human individuals. As concerns this clone: Antigen: not known.

Generated by immunoSEQ multiplex PCR, the TCRdb table keeps only in-frame clones and is missing some. The sample includes roughly 510,000 clones, nearly 80% of them seen just once. CDR3 size: 14 residues. V lost 5 bases and J lost 8, with 18 bases in between. Germline CDR1 reads MNHNS; CDR2 reads SASEGT. HIV-negative, healthy adults without recent acute infections or vaccinations were the donors. Broader study findings: What limited the represented genetic and exposure-history diversity was the small number of donors.

The sequencing input was PBMCs. The chain couples TRBV6-1 to TRBJ1-2; possible D gene TRBD1, 5 bases. The sequence was collected from a woman aged 35 to 49 in good health. Some clones in this sample may be carry-over from other donors' samples. CDR3 nucleotide sequence: TGTGCCAGCAGTTCTCGGGGCGGAACTATGGGCTACACCTTC. It yields the protein CASSSRGGTMGYTF.